The 12 T cell receptor beta chains given below trace back to one sample, sequenced in a study of cytomegalovirus exposure and HLA in healthy donors. PCR involved 60 Vbeta and 13 Jbeta primers. This table comes from immunoSEQ multiplex PCR, and its TCRdb copy is limited to in-frame clones, with some not included. This table has under 300,000 clones, 72% appearing once. The material sequenced was PBMCs. These receptors came from a female donor in good health and CMV-seronegative.

As concerns this clone: The same CDR3 is also encoded by other DNA sequences in this sample. The chain links TRBV5-6 to TRBJ2-4, with a possible D match to TRBD2 (6 bases). The CDR3 extends over 12 amino acids. The germline CDR1 and CDR2 sequences are SGHDT and YYEEEE. V lost 6 bases to trimming and J lost 14 bases, with 18 bases between them. DNA of the CDR3: TGTGCCAGCACTAAACTCCGGGAGTCAGAGTACTTC. Translation: CASTKLRESEYF. The full variable domain, completed using reference TRBV5-6 and TRBJ2-4, is DAGVTQSPTHLIKTRGQQVTLRCSPKSGHDTVSWYQQALGQGPQFIFQYYEEEERQRGNFPDRFSGHQFPNYSSELNVNALLLGDSALYLCASTKLRESEYFGAGTRLSVL.

The chain recombines TRBV28 with TRBJ2-7; no clear D. Between the trimmed V and J ends, which lost 3 bases and 2 bases, there was a span of 8 bases. This CDR3 comprises 13 residues. Germline loops: CDR1 MDHEN, CDR2 SYDVKM. CDR3 amino acids: CASSFGSPYEQYF. The CDR3 DNA follows: TGTGCCAGCAGTTTCGGGTCTCCCTACGAGCAGTACTTC.

This clone was observed a single time. The V call is TRBV18, the J call TRBJ1-1; possibly TRBD1 for D (6 bases). V lost 4 bases, J lost 5 bases, and 14 bases lay in between. The CDR3 is 14 amino acids. Germline V gene sequence: CDR1 KGHSH, CDR2 LQKENI. The CDR3 here is CASSLNTGKTEAFF. For the CDR3, the DNA is TGTGCCAGCTCACTCAATACAGGGAAAACTGAAGCTTTCTTT.

The rearrangement links TRBV5-4 to TRBJ2-5; 8 nucleotides agree with TRBD2. The DNA end lines up better with TRBJ2-7; the J call may be wrong. The CDR3 contains 14 residues. Germline V gene data show CDR1 as SGHNT and CDR2 as YYREEE (reference sequence). The CDR3 sequence is CASSLAGGAYEQYF. The CDR3 DNA follows: TGTGCCAGCAGCTTGGCGGGGGGGGCCTACGAGCAGTACTTC.

This clone was observed a few times. The CDR3 spells CASSLGQGWNEQYF. The CDR3, as DNA: TGTGCCAGCAGTCTTGGACAGGGGTGGAACGAGCAGTACTTC. The chain combines TRBV27 with TRBJ2-7; TRBD1 agrees at 9 bases. J was trimmed by 5 bases and V by 5 bases; bases with no gene match: 7. The CDR3 sequence is 14 residues long. Germline CDR1 is MNHEY and CDR2 is SMNVEV (reference sequence).

The gene calls are TRBV11-2 and TRBJ2-2; 7 bases map to TRBD1. CDR1 and CDR2 (germline): SGHAT, FQNNGV. The CDR3 is made up of 15 amino acids. Unmatched junction bases numbered 4, after V lost 2 bases and J lost 4 bases. The CDR3 spells CASSLRQGFTGELFF. The CDR3 DNA sequence: TGTGCCAGCAGCTTAAGACAGGGTTTCACCGGGGAGCTGTTTTTT.

In its sample, this clone was seen a few times. The chain uses TRBV5-1 and TRBJ2-1, with 10 nucleotides matching TRBD1. The CDR3 is made up of 15 amino acids. Germline V gives CDR1 SGHRS, CDR2 YFSETQ. The V segment lost 0 bases and the J segment 7 bases; nucleotides outside the gene matches: 4. This CDR3 reads CASSLGQGAPNEQFF. CDR3 sequence (DNA): TGCGCCAGCAGCTTGGGACAGGGGGCACCAAATGAGCAGTTCTTC. Using reference TRBV5-1 and TRBJ2-1 for the parts outside the CDR3, the full variable domain is KAGVTQTPRYLIKTRGQQVTLSCSPISGHRSVSWYQQTPGQGLQFLFEYFSETQRNKGNFPGRFSGRQFSNSRSEMNVSTLELGDSALYLCASSLGQGAPNEQFFGPGTRLTVL.

The V gene is TRBV28, the J gene TRBJ1-1; D unresolved. CDR3 size: 19 residues. V lost 2 bases, J lost 1 base, and 23 bases lay in between. Per germline, CDR1 MDHEN and CDR2 SYDVKM. CDR3 protein: CASSLLPVKVREKNTEAFF. The CDR3 bases are TGTGCCAGCAGTTTACTTCCCGTAAAGGTGCGGGAGAAGAACACTGAAGCTTTCTTT. The entire variable domain, with the rest obtained from reference TRBV28 and TRBJ1-1, is as follows: DVKVTQSSRYLVKRTGEKVFLECVQDMDHENMFWYRQDPGLGLRLIYFSYDVKMKEKGDIPEGYSVSREKKERFSLILESASTNQTSMYLCASSLLPVKVREKNTEAFFGQGTRLTVV.

This chain links TRBV5-1 with TRBJ2-1; perhaps TRBD2 as D (6 bases). The CDR3 runs to 15 residues. V was pared by 4 bases and J by 7 bases, with 18 bases between. Germline CDR1 SGHRS, CDR2 YFSETQ. CDR3 sequence reads: CASSLPGTRSNEQFF. DNA for the CDR3: TGCGCCAGCAGCCTACCCGGGACTCGGTCGAATGAGCAGTTCTTC. The whole variable domain, remainder taken from reference TRBV5-1 and TRBJ2-1, is KAGVTQTPRYLIKTRGQQVTLSCSPISGHRSVSWYQQTPGQGLQFLFEYFSETQRNKGNFPGRFSGRQFSNSRSEMNVSTLELGDSALYLCASSLPGTRSNEQFFGPGTRLTVL.

This clone turned up a few times. J is TRBJ2-2 and V is TRBV2; D gene unclear. V was cut by 2 bases and J by 6 bases, with 13 bases left in between. Germline loops: CDR1 SNHLY, CDR2 FYNNEI. The CDR3 is 15 residues long. The CDR3 sequence is CASSESRPQAGELFF. CDR3 bases: TGTGCCAGCAGTGAAAGCAGACCCCAGGCCGGGGAGCTGTTTTTT.

The V gene is TRBV27, the J gene TRBJ1-2; 7 nucleotides agree with TRBD1. V was clipped by 0 bases and J by 4 bases; unmatched bases: 29. Germline CDR1 reads MNHEY; CDR2 reads SMNVEV (reference sequence). This CDR3 region has 23 residues. The DNA of the CDR3 is TGTGCCAGCAGTTTATCGGGGGGATTCCTCAGGACAGGCCGGCTGGTGACTCGCTATGGCTACACCTTC. This sequence encodes CASSLSGGFLRTGRLVTRYGYTF.

This clone was counted only a few times. This sequence joins TRBV7-9 and TRBJ2-7; TRBD1 matches at 7 bases. With 5 bases clipped from V and 3 bases from J, the junction kept 7 bases outside the gene matches. In germline, CDR1 is SEHNR, CDR2 FQNEAQ (reference sequence). The CDR3 runs to 14 residues. CDR3 in DNA: TGTGCCAGCAGCCACGGACAGGATCTCTACGAGCAGTACTTC. It is translated as CASSHGQDLYEQYF. The variable domain in full, completed from reference TRBV7-9 and TRBJ2-7, reads DTGVSQNPRHKITKRGQNVTFRCDPISEHNRLYWYRQTLGQGPEFLTYFQNEAQLEKSRLLSDRFSAERPKGSFSTLEIQRTEQGDSAMYLCASSHGQDLYEQYFGPGTRLTVT.